This record covers a single TCR beta chain. TCRdb's table, derived via immunoSEQ multiplex PCR, lists solely in-frame clones and lacks some. The sample has 800,000 or so clones; approximately 97% are singletons. The sample comes from a study of shared clonotypes between healthy human individuals. CD45RO-negative, CCR7-positively selected cells formed the naive CD8 fraction, excluding terminally differentiated effector memory CD45RA+ cells. The CDR3 length is 13 residues. Germline V gene sequence: CDR1 MNHEY, CDR2 SMNVEV (reference sequence). The V gene end was trimmed by 8 bases and the J gene end by 4 bases; junction bases not matched to a gene: 8.

Sequenced material: naive CD8+ T cells sorted from blood. The source of this sequence is a man under 40 in good health. The chain carries TRBV27 and TRBJ2-7; 7 bases match TRBD2. The DNA of the CDR3 is TGTGCCAGCGCCTCGGGGGGTCGGTACGAGCAGTACTTC. Translating gives CASASGGRYEQYF.